This T cell receptor beta chain originates from a study of metastatic and nonmetastatic thyroid tumors. Study-wide background: Repertoires from malignant and benign thyroid patients were compared across blood and tumor or nodule tissue. Study findings and constraints: Significantly higher TCR beta diversity was reportedly seen in malignant thyroid tumors than benign nodules, in blood and tumor.

Germline V gene lookup returns CDR1 KGHDR and CDR2 SFDVKD. This CDR3 contains 15 residues. V lost 4 bases to trimming and J lost 9 bases; unmatched junction nucleotides: 11. Every patient was untreated before thyroid surgery. Under the authors' procedure: Differences in CDR3 between clinicopathological groups were drawn on to build a classifier intended to discriminate distant-metastatic papillary thyroid cancer patients. TCRdb redid the clone calls on the PCR reads using MiXCR. These V and J calls derive from TCRdb rather than the authors' analysis. The sample records 60,000 or so clones, roughly 30% being singletons. This clone has only a few counts. Antigen unknown.

This chain links TRBV24-1 with TRBJ2-3; 8 bases map to TRBD2. Material: blood. The origin of this receptor is a female donor with papillary thyroid cancer or a benign thyroid nodule (not recorded which). Some clones in this sample may be carry-over from other donors' samples. The DNA for the CDR3 is TGTGCCACCAGTGAACATGCGGGAGGAGGGGGAACGCAGTATTTT. Translated: CATSEHAGGGGTQYF.